Below, 28 T cell receptor beta chains from the same sample are listed, as sequenced in a study of blood T cell repertoires in COVID-19. Here immunoSEQ multiplex PCR was the method, and the copy in TCRdb shows in-frame clones only, minus some. The data show fewer than 250,000 clones, 84% seen once. Sequencing input: peripheral blood. Receptor source: a man younger than 40 with active or convalescent COVID-19.

This clone was seen more than once but under ten times. The J gene is TRBJ1-4, the V gene TRBV28; 12 bases are a match to TRBD1. Looked up from germline, CDR1 is MDHEN and CDR2 is SYDVKM. Trimming removed 4 bases from V and 8 bases from J; junction bases left unmatched: 5. This CDR3 region has 15 residues. Written as DNA, the CDR3 is TGTGCCAGCAGTTGGCGGGACAGGGGGCGAGAAAAACTGTTTTTT. It codes for CASSWRDRGREKLFF. The full variable domain, with the rest looked up from reference TRBV28 and TRBJ1-4, is DVKVTQSSRYLVKRTGEKVFLECVQDMDHENMFWYRQDPGLGLRLIYFSYDVKMKEKGDIPEGYSVSREKKERFSLILESASTNQTSMYLCASSWRDRGREKLFFGSGTQLSVL.

This clone appeared a few times. V gene TRBV28 combines with J gene TRBJ2-7; weak D call: TRBD1 (5 bases). The V gene lost 6 bases and the J gene lost 7 bases, with 19 bases spanning the gap. Germline V lookup: CDR1 MDHEN, CDR2 SYDVKM. The CDR3 extends over 14 amino acids. The CDR3 region is CASSLPPGSREQYF. The DNA of the CDR3 is TGTGCCAGCAGCCTCCCGCCAGGGTCGCGAGAGCAGTACTTC.

This chain joins TRBV18 and TRBJ1-1, with 12 bases matching TRBD1. The CDR3 length is 16 residues. After removal of 2 bases from V and 5 bases from J, the junction contained 6 bases not matched to a gene. From germline, CDR1 is KGHSH and CDR2 LQKENI. The CDR3 region is CASSPSGTGGGTEAFF. The CDR3 DNA follows: TGTGCCAGCTCACCATCTGGGACAGGGGGCGGGACTGAAGCTTTCTTT. Supplemented by reference TRBV18 and TRBJ1-1, the full variable domain reads NAGVMQNPRHLVRRRGQEARLRCSPMKGHSHVYWYRQLPEEGLKFMVYLQKENIIDESGMPKERFSAEFPKEGPSILRIQQVVRGDSAAYFCASSPSGTGGGTEAFFGQGTRLTVV.

This chain links TRBV27 with TRBJ1-2; 11 bases line up with TRBD1. In germline, CDR1 is MNHEY, CDR2 SMNVEV (reference sequence). J lost 4 bases, V lost 0 bases, and 4 bases had no gene match. The CDR3 is 16 amino acids. The CDR3 sequence is CASSLSRGQGGYGYTF. In DNA form, the CDR3 reads TGTGCCAGCAGTTTATCGAGGGGACAGGGGGGCTATGGCTACACCTTC.

In its sample, this clone was seen once. The CDR3 bases are TGTGCCAGCAGCGTGGCCCTCGATACGCAGTATTTT. Translated: CASSVALDTQYF. The rearrangement joins TRBV9 to TRBJ2-3; D remains unclear. This CDR3 region has 12 residues. The germline V gene has CDR1 SGDLS and CDR2 YYNGEE. V lost 2 bases to trimming and J lost 6 bases, with 7 bases between them.

The chain couples TRBV28 to TRBJ2-2, with 12 bases fitting TRBD2. V trimming: 5 bases; J trimming: 6 bases; junction bases outside the gene matches: 7. Germline V gives CDR1 MDHEN, CDR2 SYDVKM. This CDR3 contains 16 residues. The CDR3 DNA sequence: TGTGCCAGCAGTCGCGGGACTAGCGGGTCTCCCGGGGAGCTGTTTTTT. It is translated as CASSRGTSGSPGELFF.

This sequence joins TRBV6-5 and TRBJ1-4; D is uncertain. Germline V CDR1 and CDR2: MNHEY, SVGAGI. V was trimmed by 11 bases and J by 4 bases, leaving 17 bases between them. The CDR3 consists of 14 residues. CDR3 protein: CARKAPEDNEKLFF. In DNA, the CDR3 is TGTGCCCGCAAAGCACCCGAAGATAATGAAAAACTGTTTTTT.

This chain connects TRBV7-9 to TRBJ1-2; D ambiguous. Germline V gene sequence: CDR1 SEHNR, CDR2 FQNEAQ (reference sequence). This CDR3 comprises 16 residues. V gave up 5 bases and J gave up 5 bases, with 21 bases separating them. The chain's CDR3 is CASSPPGLWSSYGYTF. CDR3 nucleotide sequence: TGTGCCAGCAGCCCGCCCGGGTTATGGAGTTCGTATGGCTACACCTTC.

The rearrangement uses TRBV9 and TRBJ1-1, with a possible D match to TRBD1 (6 bases). Trimming took 3 bases from V and 4 from J, leaving 13 bases between them. In germline, CDR1 is SGDLS, CDR2 YYNGEE. CDR3 length equals 14 residues. CDR3 nucleotides: TGTGCCAGCAGCGACCCAGGGGTGGGCACTGAAGCTTTCTTT. As protein: CASSDPGVGTEAFF.

V is TRBV5-1 and J is TRBJ1-1, with no clear D. The germline gives CDR1 SGHRS, CDR2 YFSETQ. The CDR3 runs 16 residues. V was trimmed by 5 bases and J by 0 bases, leaving 17 bases between them. The CDR3 DNA is TGCGCCAGCAGAGGTAGAGGCCCGGGTATGAACACTGAAGCTTTCTTT. Amino acids: CASRGRGPGMNTEAFF.

This clone has a count of ten or more. This CDR3 is CASSDDRGRKNEQFF. As DNA, the CDR3 is TGTGCCAGCAGTGACGACAGGGGGCGCAAAAATGAGCAGTTCTTC. The chain uses TRBV6-2 or TRBV6-3 and TRBJ2-1, with 10 bases matching TRBD1. Germline CDR1 reads MNHEY; CDR2 reads SVGEGT. This CDR3 has 15 amino acids. V was clipped by 5 bases and J by 7 bases; unmatched bases: 8.

V usage is TRBV24-1 and J usage is TRBJ2-3; TRBD2 might be the D (6 bases). Germline CDR1 is KGHDR and CDR2 is SFDVKD. V was clipped by 3 bases and J by 5 bases, with 14 bases between them. This CDR3 is 15 amino acids long. CDR3: CATSDGRGRLDTQYF. CDR3 coding DNA: TGTGCCACCAGTGATGGGCGGGGAAGGTTAGATACGCAGTATTTT.

This chain links TRBV2 with TRBJ1-1; D not certain. Germline V lookup: CDR1 SNHLY, CDR2 FYNNEI. CDR3 size: 16 residues. V gave up 0 bases and J gave up 1 base, with 12 bases separating them. As DNA, the CDR3 is TGTGCCAGCAGTGAAGCGCGCGGCAGCGAGAACACTGAAGCTTTCTTT. Encoded protein: CASSEARGSENTEAFF. Combining the CDR3 with reference TRBV2 and TRBJ1-1 gives the whole variable domain EPEVTQTPSHQVTQMGQEVILRCVPISNHLYFYWYRQILGQKVEFLVSFYNNEISEKSEIFDDQFSVERPDGSNFTLKIRSTKLEDSAMYFCASSEARGSENTEAFFGQGTRLTVV.

This clone appeared a single time. This sequence joins TRBV27 and TRBJ1-5, with 7 bases that match TRBD1. The CDR3 extends over 15 amino acids. The J segment lost 6 bases and the V segment lost 6 bases, leaving 11 bases of the junction unmatched. Per germline, CDR1 MNHEY and CDR2 SMNVEV (reference sequence). The CDR3 region is CASRPTGDYIQPQHF. CDR3 coding DNA: TGTGCCAGCAGACCCACAGGGGATTACATTCAGCCCCAGCATTTT.

This clone was seen just once. The chain recombines TRBV29-1 with TRBJ1-2; 10 nucleotides match TRBD1. Germline trimming cut 3 bases from V and 7 bases from J; bases unmatched to any gene: 8. Germline V lookup: CDR1 SQVTM, CDR2 ANQGSEA. CDR3 size: 14 residues. The chain's CDR3 is CSVEVTGGASGYTF. CDR3 in DNA: TGCAGCGTTGAGGTGACAGGGGGCGCGAGTGGCTACACCTTC.

The chain is built from TRBV6-6 and TRBJ2-1, with 13 bases fitting TRBD2. Germline CDR1 MNHNY, CDR2 SVGAGI (reference sequence). The CDR3 extends over 16 amino acids. The trim removed 6 bases at V and 4 bases at J, leaving 6 bases unmatched. CDR3 loop: CASRAGGLAGYNEQFF. The CDR3 nucleotides read TGTGCCAGCAGGGCCGGGGGACTAGCGGGATACAATGAGCAGTTCTTC.

CDR3 in DNA: TGTGCCAGCAGTTACTCCGTACAAGAGACCCAGTACTTC. Its translation is CASSYSVQETQYF. The V gene is TRBV6-2 or TRBV6-3, the J gene TRBJ2-5; no firm D call. The CDR3 is 13 amino acids. V was shortened by 0 bases and J by 2 bases, with 4 bases between the two germline ends. Germline V gene sequence: CDR1 MNHEY, CDR2 SVGEGT.

This clone has more than one count but fewer than ten. V is TRBV7-9 and J is TRBJ1-1; tentative D call: TRBD1 (6 bases). Germline lookup yields CDR1 SEHNR and CDR2 FQNEAQ (reference sequence). The CDR3 totals 13 residues. Trimming shortened V by 7 bases and J by 4 bases, and 13 bases separated the two germline ends. CDR3 in DNA: TGTGCCAGCAACGGACAGACAGCCACTGAAGCTTTCTTT. Amino acid sequence: CASNGQTATEAFF.

V gene TRBV7-7 combines with J gene TRBJ2-2; 13 nucleotides align to TRBD2. CDR1 SSHAT and CDR2 FNYEAQ come from the germline V gene (reference sequence). This CDR3 region has 17 residues. With V trimmed by 5 bases and J by 5 bases, 8 bases remained unmatched. CDR3: CASSPGLAGLRTGELFF. CDR3 DNA sequence: TGTGCCAGCAGCCCGGGACTAGCGGGGCTAAGGACCGGGGAGCTGTTTTTT. Complete variable domain (other parts from reference TRBV7-7 and TRBJ2-2): GAGVSQSPRYKVTKRGQDVTLRCDPISSHATLYWYQQALGQGPEFLTYFNYEAQPDKSGLPSDRFSAERPEGSISTLTIQRTEQRDSAMYRCASSPGLAGLRTGELFFGEGSRLTVL.

This chain links TRBV7-9 with TRBJ2-7; unclear D gene. Trimming took off 5 bases at V and 2 bases at J, with 10 bases between the two ends. Germline loops: CDR1 SEHNR, CDR2 FQNEAQ (reference sequence). This CDR3 comprises 13 residues. The CDR3 sequence is CASSPDRAYEQYF. The CDR3 coding sequence is TGTGCCAGCAGCCCGGATCGGGCCTACGAGCAGTACTTC.

V usage is TRBV16 and J usage is TRBJ2-1, with TRBD2 as a possible D gene (5 bases). The V gene's germline CDR1 is KGHSY and CDR2 FQNENV. The CDR3 is 14 amino acids. V lost 2 bases and J 7 bases, leaving 12 bases between the germline ends. DNA of the CDR3: TGTGCCAGCAGCCAAGGGAGTTTGGGGAATGAGCAGTTCTTC. Its protein product is CASSQGSLGNEQFF.

The V gene is TRBV27, the J gene TRBJ2-1, with 7 bases that match TRBD2. Trimming at V came to 0 bases and at J to 11 bases, leaving 4 bases not matched to a gene. The germline gives CDR1 MNHEY, CDR2 SMNVEV (reference sequence). The CDR3 has 13 amino acids. The CDR3 sequence is CASSLSGGGKQFF. The CDR3 DNA reads as TGTGCCAGCAGTTTATCGGGGGGGGGTAAGCAGTTCTTC.

The chain has TRBV5-1 and TRBJ2-5; TRBD2 agrees at 13 bases. Germline trimming cut 0 bases from V and 5 bases from J; bases unmatched to any gene: 4. This CDR3 region has 16 residues. The germline gives CDR1 SGHRS, CDR2 YFSETQ. The CDR3 protein is CASSLVGLAGRETQYF. The CDR3 coding sequence is TGCGCCAGCAGCTTGGTGGGACTAGCGGGGCGGGAGACCCAGTACTTC.

V and J are TRBV7-9 and TRBJ1-4, with 8 positions matching TRBD1. Germline CDR1 SEHNR, CDR2 FQNEAQ (reference sequence). This CDR3 is 15 amino acids long. V was pared by 5 bases and J by 4 bases, with 6 bases of the junction left unmatched. The CDR3 DNA sequence: TGTGCCAGCAGCCAGAGGGGACAGGTTAATGAAAAACTGTTTTTT. Translated: CASSQRGQVNEKLFF.

This clone was seen only once. V gene TRBV4-3 combines with J gene TRBJ1-2, with 8 positions matching TRBD1. V shed 0 bases, J shed 8 bases, and the junction held 17 bases outside the gene matches. This CDR3 has 18 amino acids. Per germline, CDR1 LGHNA and CDR2 YSLEER. DNA of the CDR3: TGCGCCAGCAGCCAAGAATTGGGACAGGATGAATGGGGCAAAGGCTACACCTTC. This sequence encodes CASSQELGQDEWGKGYTF.

The rearrangement joins TRBV11-2 to TRBJ1-4; 9 nucleotides line up with TRBD1. CDR3 size: 15 residues. J gave up 7 bases and V 0 bases, and 3 bases lay outside the gene matches. Germline V gene lookup returns CDR1 SGHAT and CDR2 FQNNGV. CDR3 loop: CASSLEGTGTEKLFF. CDR3 sequence (DNA): TGTGCCAGCAGCTTAGAGGGGACAGGGACTGAAAAACTGTTTTTT.

The chain combines TRBV28 with TRBJ1-5, with D possibly TRBD1 on 5 matching bases. Per germline, CDR1 MDHEN and CDR2 SYDVKM. CDR3 length: 16 residues. Trimming took 2 bases from V and 2 from J, leaving 13 bases between them. The CDR3 DNA is TGTGCCAGCAGTTTACTCGAGCAGGGTGGCAATCAGCCCCAGCATTTT. Residues: CASSLLEQGGNQPQHF.

The rearrangement joins TRBV6-5 to TRBJ1-6, with D hard to call. The CDR3 totals 14 residues. From germline, CDR1 is MNHEY and CDR2 SVGAGI. V lost 3 bases to trimming and J lost 7 bases, with 10 bases between them. The CDR3 DNA is TGTGCCAGCAGTTATCCGGGTGGGAATTCACCCCTCCACTTT. Its translation: CASSYPGGNSPLHF.